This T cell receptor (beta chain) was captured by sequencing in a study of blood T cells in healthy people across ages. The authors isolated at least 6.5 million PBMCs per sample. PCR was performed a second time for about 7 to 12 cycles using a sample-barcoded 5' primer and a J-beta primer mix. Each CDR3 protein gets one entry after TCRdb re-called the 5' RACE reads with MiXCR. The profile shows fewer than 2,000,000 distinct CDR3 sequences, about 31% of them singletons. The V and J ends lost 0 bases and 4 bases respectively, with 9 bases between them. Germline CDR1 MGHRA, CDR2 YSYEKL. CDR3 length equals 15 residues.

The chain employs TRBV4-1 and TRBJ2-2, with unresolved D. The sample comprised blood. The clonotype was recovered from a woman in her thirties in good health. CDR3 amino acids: CASSQDDLFTGELFF. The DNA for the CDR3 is TGCGCCAGCAGCCAAGATGACCTCTTCACCGGGGAGCTGTTTTTT.